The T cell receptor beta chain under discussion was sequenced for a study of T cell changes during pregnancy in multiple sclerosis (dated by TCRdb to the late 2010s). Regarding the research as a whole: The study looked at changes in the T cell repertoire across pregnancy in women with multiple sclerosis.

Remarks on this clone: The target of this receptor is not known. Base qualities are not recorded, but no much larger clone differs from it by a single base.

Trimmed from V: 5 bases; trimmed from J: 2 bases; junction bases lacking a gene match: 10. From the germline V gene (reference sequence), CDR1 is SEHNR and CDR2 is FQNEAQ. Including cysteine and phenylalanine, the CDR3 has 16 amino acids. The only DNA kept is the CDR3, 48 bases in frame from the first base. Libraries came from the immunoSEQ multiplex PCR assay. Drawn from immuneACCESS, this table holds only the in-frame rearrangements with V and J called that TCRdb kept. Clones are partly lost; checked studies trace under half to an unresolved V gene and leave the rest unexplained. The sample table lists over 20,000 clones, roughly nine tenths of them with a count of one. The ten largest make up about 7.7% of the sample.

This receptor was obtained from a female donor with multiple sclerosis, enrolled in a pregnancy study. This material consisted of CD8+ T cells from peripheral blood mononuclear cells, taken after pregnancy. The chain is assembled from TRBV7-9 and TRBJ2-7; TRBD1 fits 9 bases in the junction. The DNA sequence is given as TGTGCCAGCAGCCCCTCCGGGACAGGGCCAACCTACGAGCAGTACTTC. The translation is CASSPSGTGPTYEQYF. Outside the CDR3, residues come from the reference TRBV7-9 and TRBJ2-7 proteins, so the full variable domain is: DTGVSQNPRHKITKRGQNVTFRCDPISEHNRLYWYRQTLGQGPEFLTYFQNEAQLEKSRLLSDRFSAERPKGSFSTLEIQRTEQGDSAMYLCASSPSGTGPTYEQYFGPGTRLTVT.